What follows are 8 T cell receptor beta chains derived from one specimen sequenced in a study of beta chain features in type 1 diabetes. Study outcomes and limitations: Moderately but significantly shorter TCRB CDR3s were found in Type 1 diabetes patients in all four CD4+ subsets.

Which antigens these TCRs recognize remains unknown. Expressed TCRB transcripts were sequenced because the isolated RNA had all been reverse transcribed beforehand. The data were produced by immunoSEQ multiplex PCR, yet TCRdb's version contains in-frame clones alone and is incomplete. The sample lists 600,000 to 700,000 clones; around 12% were seen once. Material for sequencing was naive CD4+ T cells from blood. Receptors were obtained from a man aged 25-45 years with type 1 diabetes.

This sequence joins TRBV29-1 and TRBJ1-2, with TRBD1 matching over 9 bases. Germline V gene lookup returns CDR1 SQVTM and CDR2 ANQGSEA. The length of the CDR3 is 14 residues. The junction had 5 bases not matched to a gene; V was cut back by 4 bases and J by 2 bases. The CDR3: CSVGVGQGNYGYTF. The CDR3 bases are TGCAGCGTTGGAGTAGGACAGGGGAACTATGGCTACACCTTC.

This clone was found a few times. The rearrangement joins TRBV6-6 to TRBJ1-6; 10 bases line up with TRBD1. CDR1 and CDR2 (germline): MNHNY, SVGAGI (reference sequence). This CDR3 region has 12 residues. CDR3 bases: TGTGCTTCGACAGGGGGCTTTTCACCCCTCCACTTT. This gives the protein CASTGGFSPLHF.

This chain uses TRBV7-8 with TRBJ2-6; D perhaps matches TRBD2 (6 bases). Germline V CDR1 and CDR2: SGHVS, FQNEAQ. The CDR3 runs 18 residues. V was cut by 4 bases and J by 8 bases, with 24 bases left in between. In nucleotides, the CDR3 is TGTGCCAGCAGCTGGGGGACTTGGCCAAGGGCTGTGCCCAACGTCCTGACTTTC. It translates to CASSWGTWPRAVPNVLTF. The variable domain in full, with the rest retrieved from reference TRBV7-8 and TRBJ2-6, is GAGVSQSPRYKVAKRGQDVALRCDPISGHVSLFWYQQALGQGPEFLTYFQNEAQLDKSGLPSDRFFAERPEGSVSTLKIQRTQQEDSAVYLCASSWGTWPRAVPNVLTFGAGSRLTVL.

The V gene is TRBV7-2, the J gene TRBJ2-5, with TRBD2 identical over 11 bases. J lost 5 bases, V lost 5 bases, and 4 bases had no gene match. The CDR3 contains 14 residues. Germline values: CDR1 SGHTA, CDR2 FQGNSA. Written as DNA, the CDR3 is TGTGCCAGCAGCCGACTAGCGGGGCGTGAGACCCAGTACTTC. Translated, it gives CASSRLAGRETQYF.

The sample holds one count of this clone. One end of the junction does not line up with germline, which may come from a read error. The rearrangement links TRBV29-1 to TRBJ2-2; the match to TRBD2 covers 8 bases. The germline gives CDR1 SQVTM, CDR2 ANQGSEA. There are 14 residues in the CDR3. CDR3 nucleotide sequence: TGCCGCGTCGGCCGGGGGGGCGGTCCCGGGGAGCTGTTTTTT. This translates into CRVGRGGGPGELFF.

This clone appeared a few times. Other DNA sequences in this sample translate to the same CDR3. The V call is TRBV18, the J call TRBJ2-7, with TRBD1 identical over 7 bases. The CDR3 runs to 12 residues. The V segment lost 6 bases and the J segment 6 bases; nucleotides outside the gene matches: 5. Germline V gives CDR1 KGHSH, CDR2 LQKENI. DNA for the CDR3: TGTGCCAGCTCCCCCGACAGGGTCGAGCAGTACTTC. As protein: CASSPDRVEQYF.

This chain connects TRBV7-2 to TRBJ2-3, with 11 bases identical to TRBD2. Germline CDR1 SGHTA, CDR2 FQGNSA. After removal of 3 bases from V and 7 bases from J, the junction contained 6 bases not matched to a gene. The CDR3 is made up of 15 amino acids. The CDR3 sequence: CASSFSGGVLNTQYF. The DNA of the CDR3 is TGTGCCAGCAGCTTTAGCGGGGGGGTTCTGAATACGCAGTATTTT.

The sample holds many counts of this clone. The sample carries other DNA sequences with the same CDR3. This chain connects TRBV7-2 to TRBJ2-3; 9 bases align to TRBD2. Germline lookup yields CDR1 SGHTA and CDR2 FQGNSA. This CDR3 has 14 amino acids. V shed 5 bases and J 6 bases; nucleotides not matched to a gene: 6. This CDR3 reads CASSAGLASDTQYF. In nucleotides, the CDR3 is TGTGCCAGCAGCGCAGGACTAGCGTCTGATACGCAGTATTTT.